The 16 T cell receptor beta chains below were found in one sample sequenced in a study of blood T cell repertoires in COVID-19. The data were produced by immunoSEQ multiplex PCR, yet TCRdb's version contains in-frame clones alone and is incomplete. The sample consists of approximately 230,000 clones, 70% to 85% of them appearing once. The sample consisted of PBMCs or T cells enriched from blood (not recorded which). These receptors were collected from a man aged 35-49 years who had recovered from COVID-19.

J is TRBJ2-1 and V is TRBV5-4; 11 bases match TRBD2. With V trimmed by 7 bases and J by 3 bases, 6 bases remained unmatched. Germline values: CDR1 SGHNT, CDR2 YYREEE (reference sequence). The CDR3 spans 15 residues. DNA of the CDR3: TGTGCCAGCCGGACCGGGACTAGCGGCTACAATGAGCAGTTCTTC. Its protein product is CASRTGTSGYNEQFF.

V gene TRBV2 combines with J gene TRBJ2-5; TRBD1 might be the D (6 bases). The CDR3 consists of 14 residues. CDR1 SNHLY and CDR2 FYNNEI come from the germline V gene. The V gene lost 7 bases and the J gene lost 5 bases, with 17 bases spanning the gap. CDR3 nucleotides: TGTGCCAGCACAGGGTTCCCAGGGGACGAGACCCAGTACTTC. It specifies CASTGFPGDETQYF.

The V and J genes are TRBV15 and TRBJ2-1, with TRBD2 matching 8 bases. The CDR3 covers 15 residues. Trimming removed 1 base from V and 7 bases from J; junction bases left unmatched: 6. Germline values: CDR1 LNHNV, CDR2 YYDKDF (reference sequence). For the CDR3, the DNA is TGTGCCACCAGCAGAGGAACCGGGACTAGTAATGAGCAGTTCTTC. It is translated as CATSRGTGTSNEQFF.

The chain links TRBV7-9 to TRBJ1-3; possible D gene TRBD1, 5 bases. Trimming pared 1 base from V and 15 bases from J, leaving 16 bases between. Germline CDR1 SEHNR, CDR2 FQNEAQ (reference sequence). The CDR3 has 13 residues. CDR3 in amino acids: CASSLGSGTRGYF. As DNA, the CDR3 is TGTGCCAGCAGCTTAGGTTCGGGGACGCGGGGATATTTT. Together with reference TRBV7-9 and TRBJ1-3, the CDR3 gives the full variable domain: DTGVSQNPRHKITKRGQNVTFRCDPISEHNRLYWYRQTLGQGPEFLTYFQNEAQLEKSRLLSDRFSAERPKGSFSTLEIQRTEQGDSAMYLCASSLGSGTRGYFGEGSWLTVV.

V usage is TRBV19 and J usage is TRBJ1-5, with D maybe TRBD1 (6 bases). V dropped 5 bases and J dropped 0 bases, with 11 bases sitting between them. Germline lookup yields CDR1 LNHDA and CDR2 SQIVND (reference sequence). CDR3 size: 15 residues. The CDR3 reads CASSSGQSSNQPQHF. The CDR3 DNA sequence: TGTGCCAGTAGTTCTGGACAGTCTAGCAATCAGCCCCAGCATTTT.

The chain links TRBV7-9 to TRBJ1-6; 8 nucleotides align to TRBD1. After removal of 5 bases from V and 3 bases from J, the junction contained 9 bases not matched to a gene. This CDR3 contains 17 residues. Germline V gives CDR1 SEHNR, CDR2 FQNEAQ (reference sequence). CDR3 DNA sequence: TGTGCCAGCAGCAGCCTGACAGGGGCCCTCTATAATTCACCCCTCCACTTT. Encoded protein: CASSSLTGALYNSPLHF.

The rearrangement joins TRBV19 to TRBJ1-2; 9 bases are a match to TRBD1. The V gene's germline CDR1 is LNHDA and CDR2 SQIVND (reference sequence). This CDR3 is built from 16 residues. The trim removed 3 bases at V and 8 bases at J, leaving 13 bases unmatched. The CDR3 nucleotides are TGTGCCAGTAGTATCCCGGGGACAGGGAGGGTACCCGGCTACACCTTC. This encodes CASSIPGTGRVPGYTF.

The chain couples TRBV30 to TRBJ2-3, with D perhaps TRBD2 (5 bases). With 0 bases removed from V and 0 bases from J, the gap between germline ends came to 7 bases. The CDR3 consists of 14 residues. Germline CDR1 and CDR2: GTSNPN and SVGIG (reference sequence). The DNA of the CDR3 is TGTGCCTGGAGTGTACGAGGGAGCACAGATACGCAGTATTTT. It specifies CAWSVRGSTDTQYF.

The chain recombines TRBV28 with TRBJ1-1; D is perhaps TRBD1 (5 bases). The CDR3 is 12 amino acids. Per the germline V gene, CDR1 is MDHEN and CDR2 is SYDVKM. V gave up 10 bases and J gave up 3 bases, with 12 bases separating them. DNA of the CDR3: TGTGCCACCGCGGTCAGGGACACTGAAGCTTTCTTT. As protein: CATAVRDTEAFF.

CDR3: CASRLTGGAGGYGYTF. DNA of the CDR3: TGTGCCAGCAGACTGACAGGGGGCGCAGGGGGCTATGGCTACACCTTC. The V gene is TRBV5-4, the J gene TRBJ1-2, with 10 bases matching TRBD1. Trimming cost V 5 bases and J 4 bases; bases outside gene matches: 11. CDR1 is SGHNT and CDR2 is YYREEE in the germline V gene (reference sequence). The CDR3 is 16 residues long.

This clone was counted a few times. The chain links TRBV5-8 to TRBJ1-5, with D unclear. Trimming stripped 3 bases from V and 7 bases from J, with 17 bases between. CDR3 length: 15 amino acids. CDR1 and CDR2 (germline): SGHTS, YDEGEE. CDR3 DNA sequence: TGTGCCAGCAGCTGGGCGAATTTAGGCAGCCAGCCCCAGCATTTT. The encoded protein is CASSWANLGSQPQHF.

J is TRBJ1-5 and V is TRBV28, with 8 bases fitting TRBD1. The CDR3 is 14 residues long. The germline V gene has CDR1 MDHEN and CDR2 SYDVKM. V dropped 4 bases and J dropped 8; count of bases not matched to a gene: 7. CDR3 nucleotide sequence: TGTGCCAGCAGTTCCACGGACAGGGTAGAGCCCCAGCATTTT. This codes for CASSSTDRVEPQHF.

This chain links TRBV5-4 with TRBJ2-7; TRBD1 aligns across 9 bases. J gave up 2 bases and V 0 bases, and 3 bases lay outside the gene matches. The CDR3 contains 15 residues. Germline CDR1 SGHNT, CDR2 YYREEE (reference sequence). CDR3 amino acids: CASSLGTGDTYEQYF. The CDR3 DNA reads TGTGCCAGCAGCTTGGGGACAGGGGATACCTACGAGCAGTACTTC.

This clone has only one observation. At the DNA level, this CDR3 is encoded by other sequences in the same sample as well. The rearrangement links TRBV3-1 (or the pseudogene TRBV3-2) to TRBJ1-5; D possibly corresponds to TRBD1 (5 bases). The CDR3 covers 12 residues. Trimming removed 2 bases at V and 7 bases at J, with 6 bases between. Germline-derived CDR1 and CDR2 are LGHDT and YNNKEL (reference sequence). CDR3 bases: TGTGCCAGCAGCCAAAGGGGCCAGCCCCAGCATTTT. Translation: CASSQRGQPQHF.

V and J are TRBV7-9 and TRBJ1-1, with a possible D match to TRBD1 (6 bases). The germline V gene encodes CDR1 SEHNR and CDR2 FQNEAQ (reference sequence). V dropped 5 bases and J dropped 6 bases, with 13 bases sitting between them. This CDR3 has 13 residues. CDR3 coding DNA: TGTGCCAGCAGCATTACAGGGATCTCTGAAGCTTTCTTT. Its translation: CASSITGISEAFF.

This chain uses TRBV4-1 with TRBJ1-4; unclear D gene. Trimming cost V 4 bases and J 11 bases, with 20 bases left between them. CDR3 length: 15 amino acids. Germline V gene data show CDR1 as MGHRA and CDR2 as YSYEKL. CDR3 sequence (DNA): TGCGCCAGCAGCCCCCCGGCAGCGGGTTCCGGGAAACTGTTTTTT. It codes for CASSPPAAGSGKLFF.